This TCR beta chain came from a study of blood T cell repertoires in COVID-19. Study details: Samples taken during acute and convalescent COVID-19 were collected in the United States, Italy and Spain.

CDR3 length: 10 amino acids. The germline V gene has CDR1 SNHLY and CDR2 FYNNEI. In the original analysis: The assay estimated nucleated cells by amplifying reference gene primers. TCRdb keeps only in-frame clones here, not all; method: immunoSEQ multiplex PCR. V and J calls and clone size are copied from that table; D and trimming were computed from the DNA. The repertoire holds 150,000 to 200,000 clones, almost 80% seen once, with roughly 25% in the top ten. This rearrangement joins TRBV2 to TRBJ2-7, with D possibly being TRBD2 (5 bases). Sequencing was performed on peripheral blood. This clonotype was sampled from a woman in her 70s with acute or convalescent COVID-19. This CDR3 reads CASRGYEQYF. CDR3 DNA: TGTGCATCGCGAGGGTACGAGCAGTACTTC.